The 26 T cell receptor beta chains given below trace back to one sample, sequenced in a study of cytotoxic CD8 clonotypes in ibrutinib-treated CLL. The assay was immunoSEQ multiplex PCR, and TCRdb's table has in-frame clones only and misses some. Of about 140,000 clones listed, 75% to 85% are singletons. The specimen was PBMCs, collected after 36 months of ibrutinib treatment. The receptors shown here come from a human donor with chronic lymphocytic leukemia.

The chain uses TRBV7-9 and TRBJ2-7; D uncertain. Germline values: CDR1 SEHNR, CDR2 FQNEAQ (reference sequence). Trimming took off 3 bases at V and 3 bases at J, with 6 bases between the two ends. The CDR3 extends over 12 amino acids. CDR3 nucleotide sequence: TGTGCCAGCAGCTTGGCCTTCTACGAGCAGTACTTC. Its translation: CASSLAFYEQYF. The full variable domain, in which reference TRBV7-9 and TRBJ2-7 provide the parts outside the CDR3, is DTGVSQNPRHKITKRGQNVTFRCDPISEHNRLYWYRQTLGQGPEFLTYFQNEAQLEKSRLLSDRFSAERPKGSFSTLEIQRTEQGDSAMYLCASSLAFYEQYFGPGTRLTVT.

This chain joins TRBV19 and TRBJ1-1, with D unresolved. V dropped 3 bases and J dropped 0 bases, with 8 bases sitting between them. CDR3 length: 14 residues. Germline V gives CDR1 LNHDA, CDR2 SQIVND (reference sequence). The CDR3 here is CASSITVMNTEAFF. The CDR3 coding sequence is TGTGCCAGTAGTATCACAGTAATGAACACTGAAGCTTTCTTT.

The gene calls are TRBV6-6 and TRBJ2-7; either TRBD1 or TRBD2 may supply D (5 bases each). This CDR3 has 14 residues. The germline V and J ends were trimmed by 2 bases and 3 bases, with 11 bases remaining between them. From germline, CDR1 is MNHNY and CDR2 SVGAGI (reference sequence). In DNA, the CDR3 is TGTGCCAGCAGTTACGGCCCTGGGGGCTACGAGCAGTACTTC. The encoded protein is CASSYGPGGYEQYF.

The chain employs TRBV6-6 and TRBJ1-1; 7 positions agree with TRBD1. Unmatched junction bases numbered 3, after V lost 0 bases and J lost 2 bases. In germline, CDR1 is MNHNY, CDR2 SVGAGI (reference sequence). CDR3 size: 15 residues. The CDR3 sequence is CASSYSQGVNTEAFF. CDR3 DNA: TGTGCCAGCAGTTACTCTCAGGGGGTTAACACTGAAGCTTTCTTT.

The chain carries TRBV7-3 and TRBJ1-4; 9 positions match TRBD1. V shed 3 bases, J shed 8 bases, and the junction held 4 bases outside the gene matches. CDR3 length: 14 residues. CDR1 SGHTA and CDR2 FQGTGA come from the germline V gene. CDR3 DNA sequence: TGTGCCAGCAGCTTGGGACAGGGTTCGGAAAAACTGTTTTTT. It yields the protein CASSLGQGSEKLFF.

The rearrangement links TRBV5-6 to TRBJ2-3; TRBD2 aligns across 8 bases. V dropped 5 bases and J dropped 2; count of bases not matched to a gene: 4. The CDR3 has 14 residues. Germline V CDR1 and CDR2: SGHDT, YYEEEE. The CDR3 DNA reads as TGTGCCAGCAGTTTAGCGGGACTCACAGATACGCAGTATTTT. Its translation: CASSLAGLTDTQYF.

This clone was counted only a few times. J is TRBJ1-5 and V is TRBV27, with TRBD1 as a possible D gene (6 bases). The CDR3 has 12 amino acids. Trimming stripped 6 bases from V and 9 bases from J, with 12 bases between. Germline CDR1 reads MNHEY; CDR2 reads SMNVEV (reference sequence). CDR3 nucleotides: TGTGCCAGCAGCCAGCAGGGGTTGCCCCAGCATTTT. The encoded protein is CASSQQGLPQHF.

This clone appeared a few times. The CDR3 nucleotides are TGTGCCAGTAGTGCCTCCTGGCCGGTATCCTCTGGGGCCAACGTCCTGACTTTC. Residues: CASSASWPVSSGANVLTF. The chain combines TRBV19 with TRBJ2-6; D call uncertain. This CDR3 comprises 18 residues. Per germline, CDR1 LNHDA and CDR2 SQIVND (reference sequence). Trimming took 5 bases from V and 0 from J, leaving 17 bases between them. The whole variable domain, remainder taken from reference TRBV19 and TRBJ2-6, is DGGITQSPKYLFRKEGQNVTLSCEQNLNHDAMYWYRQDPGQGLRLIYYSQIVNDFQKGDIAEGYSVSREKKESFPLTVTSAQKNPTAFYLCASSASWPVSSGANVLTFGAGSRLTVL.

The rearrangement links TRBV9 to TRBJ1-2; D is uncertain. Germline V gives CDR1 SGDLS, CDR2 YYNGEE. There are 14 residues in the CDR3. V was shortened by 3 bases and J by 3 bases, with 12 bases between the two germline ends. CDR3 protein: CASSEERNYYGYTF. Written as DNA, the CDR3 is TGTGCCAGCAGCGAAGAAAGGAATTACTATGGCTACACCTTC.

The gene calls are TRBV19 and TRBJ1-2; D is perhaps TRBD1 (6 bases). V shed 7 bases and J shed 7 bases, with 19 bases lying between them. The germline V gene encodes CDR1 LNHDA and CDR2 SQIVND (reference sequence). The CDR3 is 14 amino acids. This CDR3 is CASNPGHSLFGYTF. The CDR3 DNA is TGTGCCAGTAACCCGGGACACTCCTTATTTGGCTACACCTTC.

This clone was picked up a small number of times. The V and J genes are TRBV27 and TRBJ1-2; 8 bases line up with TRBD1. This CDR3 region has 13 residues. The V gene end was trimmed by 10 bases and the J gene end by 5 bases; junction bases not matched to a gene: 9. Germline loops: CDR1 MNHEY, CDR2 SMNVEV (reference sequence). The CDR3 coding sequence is TGTGCCACCGGACAGGGCTTCCCTTATGGCTACACCTTC. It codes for CATGQGFPYGYTF.

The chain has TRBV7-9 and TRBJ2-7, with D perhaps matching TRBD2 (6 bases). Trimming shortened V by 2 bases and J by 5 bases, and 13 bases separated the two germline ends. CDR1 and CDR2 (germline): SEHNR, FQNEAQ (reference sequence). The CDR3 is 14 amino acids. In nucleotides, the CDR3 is TGTGCCAGCAGCTTAAGGGAGACTAGTAACGAGCAGTACTTC. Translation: CASSLRETSNEQYF.

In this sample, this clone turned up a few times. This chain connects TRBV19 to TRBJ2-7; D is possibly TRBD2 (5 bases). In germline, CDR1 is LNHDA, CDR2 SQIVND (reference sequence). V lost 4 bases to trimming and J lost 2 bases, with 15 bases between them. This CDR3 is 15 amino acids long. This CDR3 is CASSRNSEPPYEQYF. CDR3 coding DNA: TGTGCCAGTAGTAGAAATAGCGAGCCTCCCTACGAGCAGTACTTC.

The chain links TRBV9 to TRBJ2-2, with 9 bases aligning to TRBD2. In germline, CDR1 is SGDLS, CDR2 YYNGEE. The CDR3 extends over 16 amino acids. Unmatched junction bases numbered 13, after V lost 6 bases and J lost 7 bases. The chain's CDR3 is CASTLGGGGAGGELFF. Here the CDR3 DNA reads TGTGCCAGCACCCTGGGAGGCGGGGGGGCCGGCGGGGAGCTGTTTTTT.

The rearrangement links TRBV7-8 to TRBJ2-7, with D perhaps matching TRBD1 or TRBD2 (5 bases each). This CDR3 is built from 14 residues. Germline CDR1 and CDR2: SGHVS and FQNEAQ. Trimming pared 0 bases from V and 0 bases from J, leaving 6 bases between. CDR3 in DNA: TGTGCCAGCAGCTTAGCTGGGGGCTCCTACGAGCAGTACTTC. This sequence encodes CASSLAGGSYEQYF.

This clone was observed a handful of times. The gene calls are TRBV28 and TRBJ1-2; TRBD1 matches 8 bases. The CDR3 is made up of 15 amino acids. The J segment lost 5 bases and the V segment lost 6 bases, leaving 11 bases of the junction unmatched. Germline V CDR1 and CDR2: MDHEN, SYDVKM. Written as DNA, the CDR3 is TGTGCCAGCAGCTTCTCAAGGACAGGGCTGTATGGCTACACCTTC. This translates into CASSFSRTGLYGYTF.

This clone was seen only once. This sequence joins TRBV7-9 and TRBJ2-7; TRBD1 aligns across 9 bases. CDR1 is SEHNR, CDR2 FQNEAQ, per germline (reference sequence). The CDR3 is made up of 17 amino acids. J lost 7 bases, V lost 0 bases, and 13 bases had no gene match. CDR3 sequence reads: CASSLASSGTGFGEQYF. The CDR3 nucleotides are TGTGCCAGCAGCTTAGCCTCTTCCGGGACAGGGTTTGGGGAGCAGTACTTC. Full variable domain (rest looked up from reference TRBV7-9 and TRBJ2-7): DTGVSQNPRHKITKRGQNVTFRCDPISEHNRLYWYRQTLGQGPEFLTYFQNEAQLEKSRLLSDRFSAERPKGSFSTLEIQRTEQGDSAMYLCASSLASSGTGFGEQYFGPGTRLTVT.

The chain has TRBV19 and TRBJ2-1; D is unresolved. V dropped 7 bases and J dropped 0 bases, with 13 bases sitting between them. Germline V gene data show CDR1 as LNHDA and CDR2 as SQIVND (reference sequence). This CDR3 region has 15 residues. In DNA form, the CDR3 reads TGTGCCAGTATGACCCGAGGTCGCTCCTACAATGAGCAGTTCTTC. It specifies CASMTRGRSYNEQFF. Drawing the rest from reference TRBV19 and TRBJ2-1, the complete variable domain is DGGITQSPKYLFRKEGQNVTLSCEQNLNHDAMYWYRQDPGQGLRLIYYSQIVNDFQKGDIAEGYSVSREKKESFPLTVTSAQKNPTAFYLCASMTRGRSYNEQFFGPGTRLTVL.

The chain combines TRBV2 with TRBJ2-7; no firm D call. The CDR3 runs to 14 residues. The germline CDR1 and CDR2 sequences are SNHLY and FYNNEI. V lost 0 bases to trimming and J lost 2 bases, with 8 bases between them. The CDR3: CASSEARSPYEQYF. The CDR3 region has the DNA TGTGCCAGCAGTGAAGCTAGGTCCCCCTACGAGCAGTACTTC.

CDR3 region: CASSSSQGNYGYTF. The CDR3 DNA reads TGTGCCAGCAGCTCAAGTCAGGGAAACTATGGCTACACCTTC. The chain carries TRBV11-1 and TRBJ1-2; D possibly corresponds to TRBD1 (5 bases). CDR3 size: 14 residues. Germline lookup yields CDR1 SGHAT and CDR2 FQDESV (reference sequence). Between the trimmed V and J ends, which lost 4 bases and 2 bases, there was a span of 11 bases.

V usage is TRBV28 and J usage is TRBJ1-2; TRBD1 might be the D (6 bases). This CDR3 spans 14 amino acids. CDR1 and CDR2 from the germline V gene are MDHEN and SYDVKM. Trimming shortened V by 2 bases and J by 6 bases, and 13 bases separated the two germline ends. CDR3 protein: CASSLPTGMNGYTF. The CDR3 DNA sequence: TGTGCCAGCAGTTTACCCACAGGGATGAATGGCTACACCTTC.

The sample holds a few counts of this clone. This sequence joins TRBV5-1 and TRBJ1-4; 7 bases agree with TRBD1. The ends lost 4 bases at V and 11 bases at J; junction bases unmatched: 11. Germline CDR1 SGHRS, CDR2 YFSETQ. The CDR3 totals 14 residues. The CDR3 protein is CASSAGQYGDKLFF. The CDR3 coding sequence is TGCGCCAGCAGCGCGGGACAGTATGGGGATAAACTGTTTTTT.

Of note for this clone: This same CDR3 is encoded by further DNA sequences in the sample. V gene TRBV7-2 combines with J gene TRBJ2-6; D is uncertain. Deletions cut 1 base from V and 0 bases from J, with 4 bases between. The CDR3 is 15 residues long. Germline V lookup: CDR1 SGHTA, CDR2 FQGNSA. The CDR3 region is CASSLGGSGANVLTF. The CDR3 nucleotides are TGTGCCAGCAGCTTAGGGGGCTCTGGGGCCAACGTCCTGACTTTC.

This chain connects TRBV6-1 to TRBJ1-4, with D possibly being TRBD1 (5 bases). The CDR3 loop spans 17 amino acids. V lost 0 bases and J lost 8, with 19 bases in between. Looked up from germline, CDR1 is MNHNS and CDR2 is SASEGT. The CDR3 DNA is TGTGCCAGCAGTGAAGCTCGGAGGCCCGGGGGTTGGGAAAAACTGTTTTTT. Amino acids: CASSEARRPGGWEKLFF.

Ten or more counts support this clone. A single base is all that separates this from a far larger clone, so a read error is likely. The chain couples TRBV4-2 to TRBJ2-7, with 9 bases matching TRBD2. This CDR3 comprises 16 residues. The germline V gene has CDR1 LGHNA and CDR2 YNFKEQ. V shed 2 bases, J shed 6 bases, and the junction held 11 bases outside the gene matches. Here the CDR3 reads CASSQRAGGMTSEQYF. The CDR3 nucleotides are TGTGCCAGCAGCCAACGAGCGGGGGGTATGACGAGCGAGCAGTACTTC.

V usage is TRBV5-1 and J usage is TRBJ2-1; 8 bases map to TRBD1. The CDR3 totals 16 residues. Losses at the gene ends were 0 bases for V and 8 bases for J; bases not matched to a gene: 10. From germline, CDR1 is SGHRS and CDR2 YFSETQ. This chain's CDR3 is CASSLARGLGIDEQFF. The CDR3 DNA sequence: TGCGCCAGCAGCTTGGCCAGGGGGCTCGGAATTGATGAGCAGTTCTTC.